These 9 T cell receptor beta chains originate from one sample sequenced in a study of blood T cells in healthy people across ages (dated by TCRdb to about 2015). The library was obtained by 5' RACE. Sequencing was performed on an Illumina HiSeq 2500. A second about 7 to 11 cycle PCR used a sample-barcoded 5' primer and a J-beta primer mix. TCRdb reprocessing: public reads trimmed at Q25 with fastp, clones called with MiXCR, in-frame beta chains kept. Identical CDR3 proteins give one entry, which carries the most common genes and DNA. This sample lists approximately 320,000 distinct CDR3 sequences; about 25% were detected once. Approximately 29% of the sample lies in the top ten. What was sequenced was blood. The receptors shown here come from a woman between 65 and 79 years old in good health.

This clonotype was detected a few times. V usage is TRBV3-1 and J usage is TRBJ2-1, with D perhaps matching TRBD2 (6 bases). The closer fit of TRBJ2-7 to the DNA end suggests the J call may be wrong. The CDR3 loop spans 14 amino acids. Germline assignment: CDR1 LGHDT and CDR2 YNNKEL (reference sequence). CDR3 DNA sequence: TGTGCCAGCAGCCACTGGGGAGGCCCCTACGAGCAGTACTTC. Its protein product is CASSHWGGPYEQYF.

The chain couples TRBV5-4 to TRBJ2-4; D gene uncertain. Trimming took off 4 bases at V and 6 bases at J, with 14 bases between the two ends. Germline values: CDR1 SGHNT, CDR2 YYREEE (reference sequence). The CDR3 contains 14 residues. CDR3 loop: CASSAGGSGNIQYF. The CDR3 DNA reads TGTGCCAGCAGCGCAGGCGGATCAGGAAACATTCAGTACTTC.

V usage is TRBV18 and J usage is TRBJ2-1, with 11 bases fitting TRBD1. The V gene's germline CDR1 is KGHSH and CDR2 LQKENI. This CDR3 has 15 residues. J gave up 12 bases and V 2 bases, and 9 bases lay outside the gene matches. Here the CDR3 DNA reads TGTGCCAGCTCACCAGCCGGGACAGGGGGTGATGGGCAGTTCTTC. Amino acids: CASSPAGTGGDGQFF. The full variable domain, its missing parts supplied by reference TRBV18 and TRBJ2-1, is NAGVMQNPRHLVRRRGQEARLRCSPMKGHSHVYWYRQLPEEGLKFMVYLQKENIIDESGMPKERFSAEFPKEGPSILRIQQVVRGDSAAYFCASSPAGTGGDGQFFGPGTRLTVL.

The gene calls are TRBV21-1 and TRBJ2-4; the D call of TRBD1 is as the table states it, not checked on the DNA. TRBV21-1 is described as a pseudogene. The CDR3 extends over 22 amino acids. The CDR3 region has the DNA TGTGCCAGCAGCAAACCGACAATCCCGGAAAGGGTTGGACGAGGGGGGATGAACATTCAGTACTTC. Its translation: CASSKPTIPERVGRGGMNIQYF.

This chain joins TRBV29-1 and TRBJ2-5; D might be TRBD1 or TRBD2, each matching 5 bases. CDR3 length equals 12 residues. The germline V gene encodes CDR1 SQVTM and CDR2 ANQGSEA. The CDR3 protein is CSASRGEETQYF. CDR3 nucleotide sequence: TGCAGTGCAAGCCGAGGGGAGGAGACCCAGTACTTC.

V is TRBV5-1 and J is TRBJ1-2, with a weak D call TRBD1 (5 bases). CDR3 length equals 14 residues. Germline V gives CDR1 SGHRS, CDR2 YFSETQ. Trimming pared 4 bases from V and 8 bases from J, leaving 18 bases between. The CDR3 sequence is CASSLGRPDLGYTF. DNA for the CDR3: TGCGCCAGCAGCCTGGGACGCCCGGACCTGGGCTACACCTTC.

The CDR3 bases are TGTGCCAGCAGTCCCCGCCGACAGCTACTCACGAATACGCAGTATTTT. Residues: CASSPRRQLLTNTQYF. The chain has TRBV6-6 and TRBJ2-3, with a possible D match to TRBD1 (5 bases). From germline, CDR1 is MNHNY and CDR2 SVGAGI (reference sequence). This CDR3 region has 16 residues. Trimming cost V 5 bases and J 7 bases, with 22 bases left between them.

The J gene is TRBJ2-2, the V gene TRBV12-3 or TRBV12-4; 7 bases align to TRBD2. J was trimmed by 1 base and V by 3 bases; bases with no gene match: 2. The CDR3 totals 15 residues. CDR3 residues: CASSFLAGNTGELFF. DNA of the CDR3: TGTGCCAGCAGTTTCTTAGCGGGGAACACCGGGGAGCTGTTTTTT.

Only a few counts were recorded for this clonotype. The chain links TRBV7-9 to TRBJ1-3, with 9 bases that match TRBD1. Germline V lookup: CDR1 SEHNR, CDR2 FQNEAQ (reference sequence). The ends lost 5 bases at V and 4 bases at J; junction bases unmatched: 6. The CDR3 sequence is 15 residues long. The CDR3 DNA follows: TGTGCCAGCAGCGGAACAGGGGGCGAAGGAAACACCATATATTTT. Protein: CASSGTGGEGNTIYF.